One and the same sample provided the 20 T cell receptor beta chains below, sequenced in a study of Ad26.COV2.S vaccination and SARS-CoV-2 variants. The sample's treatment: over 15 received Ad26.COV2.S at low or high dose, single or two shots; 5 received placebo; per-sample allocation not given. Collection of the samples took place on day 63 after the first injection of vaccine or placebo. Profiling relied on immunoSEQ multiplex PCR, and the TCRdb table lists in-frame clones only, not all of them. The sample consists of roughly 410,000 clones, 80% to 90% of them appearing once. The sample consisted of peripheral blood, taken in a trial of Ad26.COV2.S vaccine versus placebo. The receptors come from a person between 18 and 65 years old who received the Ad26.COV2.S COVID-19 vaccine or a placebo.

With regard to this clone: This may be a read error, as it is one base from a much larger clone. J is TRBJ2-1 and V is TRBV2; 7 positions match TRBD2. CDR1 is SNHLY, CDR2 FYNNEI, per germline. With 5 bases clipped from V and 0 bases from J, the junction kept 4 bases outside the gene matches. The length of the CDR3 is 15 residues. DNA for the CDR3: TGTGCCAGCAGTCCCGGGACTACCTCCTACAATGAGCAGTTCTTC. This gives the protein CASSPGTTSYNEQFF.

The table lists this clone with a count of one. V gene TRBV6-5 combines with J gene TRBJ2-6; D unresolved. Trimming left V 7 bases short and J 0 bases short, with 7 bases between. The CDR3 is 14 amino acids. CDR1 is MNHEY, CDR2 SVGAGI, per germline. In DNA, the CDR3 is TGTGCCAGCACGATACACTCTGGGGCCAACGTCCTGACTTTC. Translating it yields CASTIHSGANVLTF.

This chain uses TRBV7-2 with TRBJ2-2, with D perhaps matching TRBD2 (5 bases). Per germline, CDR1 SGHTA and CDR2 FQGNSA. The CDR3 covers 14 residues. Trimming shortened V by 2 bases and J by 8 bases, and 12 bases separated the two germline ends. The CDR3 sequence is CASSLSGIQGELFF. DNA of the CDR3: TGTGCCAGCAGCTTATCCGGGATTCAAGGGGAGCTGTTTTTT.

The chain links TRBV2 to TRBJ2-1; 7 positions match TRBD1. The V segment lost 8 bases and the J segment 6 bases; nucleotides outside the gene matches: 10. This CDR3 has 14 residues. Germline V CDR1 and CDR2: SNHLY, FYNNEI. The CDR3 region has the DNA TGTGCCAGCGGAGGCGAGGACAGGACCAATGAGCAGTTCTTC. Its protein is CASGGEDRTNEQFF.

The V gene is TRBV11-2, the J gene TRBJ2-3; no clear D. Germline values: CDR1 SGHAT, CDR2 FQNNGV. V was shortened by 5 bases and J by 2 bases, with 26 bases between the two germline ends. The CDR3 loop spans 19 amino acids. DNA of the CDR3: TGTGCCAGCAGCCCCACTACCCGACTGTTGAACATCGTCACAGATACGCAGTATTTT. It codes for CASSPTTRLLNIVTDTQYF.

V gene TRBV7-6 combines with J gene TRBJ1-1; D is undetermined. Germline V gene sequence: CDR1 SGHVS, CDR2 FNYEAQ. V was pared by 1 base and J by 4 bases, with 13 bases between. The CDR3 runs 15 residues. DNA for the CDR3: TGTGCCAGCAGCTTAGAGGCGAATCGCGGCACTGAAGCTTTCTTT. Translated, it gives CASSLEANRGTEAFF. The whole variable domain, filled in from reference TRBV7-6 and TRBJ1-1, reads GAGVSQSPRYKVTKRGQDVALRCDPISGHVSLYWYRQALGQGPEFLTYFNYEAQQDKSGLPNDRFSAERPEGSISTLTIQRTEQRDSAMYRCASSLEANRGTEAFFGQGTRLTVV.

This clone appeared once. J is TRBJ2-1 and V is TRBV28; 7 bases are shared with TRBD2. This CDR3 is built from 16 residues. Germline loops: CDR1 MDHEN, CDR2 SYDVKM. V dropped 2 bases and J dropped 6; count of bases not matched to a gene: 10. CDR3 in DNA: TGTGCCAGCAGTTTAATCCGGGGGGTAGAGATCAATGAGCAGTTCTTC. This sequence encodes CASSLIRGVEINEQFF.

V usage is TRBV11-3 and J usage is TRBJ1-1; TRBD1 might be the D (5 bases). The CDR3 is made up of 14 amino acids. V shed 2 bases and J shed 4 bases, with 11 bases lying between them. CDR1 SGHNT and CDR2 YENEEA come from the germline V gene. As DNA, the CDR3 is TGTGCCAGCAGCTTACAGTGGGGGGGCACTGAAGCTTTCTTT. Translation: CASSLQWGGTEAFF.

The rearrangement links TRBV7-3 to TRBJ2-3; 12 nucleotides match TRBD2. V was clipped by 7 bases and J by 0 bases; unmatched bases: 14. CDR3 length: 19 residues. The germline V gene has CDR1 SGHTA and CDR2 FQGTGA. CDR3: CASMRAELAGGTSTDTQYF. CDR3 DNA sequence: TGTGCCAGCATGAGGGCTGAACTAGCGGGAGGTACTAGCACAGATACGCAGTATTTT.

CDR3 sequence (DNA): TGTGCCAGCAGCCCAGGGGAAAACCCCCTCCACTTT. Translation gives CASSPGENPLHF. The V and J genes are TRBV7-8 and TRBJ1-6; a weak D match, TRBD1 (6 bases). Trimming took 5 bases from V and 13 from J, leaving 12 bases between them. Germline CDR1 SGHVS, CDR2 FQNEAQ. This CDR3 contains 12 residues.

This chain links TRBV7-2 with TRBJ2-3; 7 bases fit TRBD2. V was pared by 4 bases and J by 6 bases, with 4 bases of the junction left unmatched. This CDR3 has 13 residues. Germline CDR1 is SGHTA and CDR2 is FQGNSA. CDR3 region: CASSSVGGDTQYF. The CDR3 nucleotides read TGTGCCAGCAGCTCCGTCGGGGGGGATACGCAGTATTTT.

The V call is TRBV19, the J call TRBJ2-1, with TRBD2 identical over 7 bases. There are 15 residues in the CDR3. CDR1 is LNHDA, CDR2 SQIVND, per germline (reference sequence). V was clipped by 5 bases and J by 1 base; unmatched bases: 5. DNA for the CDR3: TGTGCCAGTAGTCTCGGACTAGGGTCCTACAATGAGCAGTTCTTC. Translated, it gives CASSLGLGSYNEQFF. Full variable domain (rest looked up from reference TRBV19 and TRBJ2-1): DGGITQSPKYLFRKEGQNVTLSCEQNLNHDAMYWYRQDPGQGLRLIYYSQIVNDFQKGDIAEGYSVSREKKESFPLTVTSAQKNPTAFYLCASSLGLGSYNEQFFGPGTRLTVL.

Worth noting for this clone: A junction end diverges from the germline sequence, so it may reflect a read error. The J gene is TRBJ2-1, the V gene TRBV7-9; tentatively, D is TRBD1 or TRBD2 (6 bases each). Germline CDR1 and CDR2: SEHNR and FQNEAQ (reference sequence). The length of the CDR3 is 15 residues. The CDR3 sequence: CASSLVPGAGIQAVF. CDR3 in DNA: TGTGCCAGCAGCTTAGTACCGGGGGCGGGTATTCAGGCGGTCTTC. Full variable domain (rest looked up from reference TRBV7-9 and TRBJ2-1): DTGVSQNPRHKITKRGQNVTFRCDPISEHNRLYWYRQTLGQGPEFLTYFQNEAQLEKSRLLSDRFSAERPKGSFSTLEIQRTEQGDSAMYLCASSLVPGAGIQAVFGPGTRLTVL.

This chain joins TRBV5-1 and TRBJ1-3; D remains ambiguous. V was trimmed by 5 bases and J by 0 bases, leaving 6 bases between them. Per germline, CDR1 SGHRS and CDR2 YFSETQ. This CDR3 has 13 residues. This CDR3 reads CASRAASGNTIYF. The CDR3 DNA sequence: TGCGCCAGCAGAGCGGCCTCTGGAAACACCATATATTTT.

The chain carries TRBV5-4 and TRBJ1-2, with no clear D. Germline V gives CDR1 SGHNT, CDR2 YYREEE (reference sequence). With 2 bases removed from V and 6 bases from J, the gap between germline ends came to 8 bases. CDR3 size: 12 residues. CDR3 region: CASSFVQNGYTF. CDR3 DNA: TGTGCCAGCAGCTTTGTTCAGAATGGCTACACCTTC.

The chain uses TRBV19 and TRBJ2-3; D tentatively reads TRBD1 or TRBD2 (5 bases each). Germline V gives CDR1 LNHDA, CDR2 SQIVND (reference sequence). Trimming pared 1 base from V and 5 bases from J, leaving 10 bases between. CDR3 length: 14 residues. The DNA for the CDR3 is TGTGCCAGTAGTATAGGTGGGACCAGAGATACGCAGTATTTT. Protein sequence: CASSIGGTRDTQYF.

The chain links TRBV10-3 to TRBJ1-4; TRBD1 is a possible D gene (5 bases). This CDR3 has 13 amino acids. Deletions cut 11 bases from V and 7 bases from J, with 17 bases between. CDR1 and CDR2 (germline): ENHRY, SYGVKD. CDR3 residues: CAVRGEFGEKLFF. CDR3 sequence (DNA): TGTGCCGTTAGGGGCGAGTTTGGTGAAAAACTGTTTTTT.

The CDR3 here is CASSSNRGGTETQYF. The DNA for the CDR3 is TGTGCCAGCAGCTCCAACAGGGGTGGGACAGAGACCCAGTACTTC. The chain employs TRBV7-2 and TRBJ2-5; TRBD1 matches at 7 bases. The V gene's germline CDR1 is SGHTA and CDR2 FQGNSA. CDR3 length: 15 residues. The V and J ends lost 4 bases and 4 bases, in that order; junction bases with no gene match: 9.

CDR3 loop: CASSTSFGSGSSNEQFF. Here the CDR3 DNA reads TGTGCCAGTAGTACCTCGTTCGGTAGCGGGAGTAGTAATGAGCAGTTCTTC. The chain has TRBV19 and TRBJ2-1; 9 bases align to TRBD2. V shed 4 bases and J 7 bases; nucleotides not matched to a gene: 14. This CDR3 is built from 17 residues. Germline V CDR1 and CDR2: LNHDA, SQIVND (reference sequence). Using reference TRBV19 and TRBJ2-1 for the parts outside the CDR3, the full variable domain is DGGITQSPKYLFRKEGQNVTLSCEQNLNHDAMYWYRQDPGQGLRLIYYSQIVNDFQKGDIAEGYSVSREKKESFPLTVTSAQKNPTAFYLCASSTSFGSGSSNEQFFGPGTRLTVL.

This chain links TRBV18 with TRBJ1-5; D perhaps matches TRBD1 (5 bases). Trimming took off 4 bases at V and 5 bases at J, with 9 bases between the two ends. CDR3 length equals 13 residues. The germline CDR1 and CDR2 sequences are KGHSH and LQKENI. In nucleotides, the CDR3 is TGTGCCAGCTCACAAGGGGCCGATCAGCCCCAGCATTTT. This codes for CASSQGADQPQHF.